The 32 T cell receptor beta chains given below trace back to one sample, sequenced in a study of neurological immune-mediated disorders (dated by TCRdb to 2018 to 2020). Libraries were built with 5' RACE. TCRdb names Illumina HiSeq 2500 as the instrument used. TCRdb passed the public sequencing reads through fastp at Q25 and MiXCR, retaining productive beta sequences. One record per CDR3 amino acid sequence lists the most common genes and DNA. The sample table shows about 55,000 distinct CDR3 sequences, and approximately 4.1% are seen once. The ten largest clones add up to approximately 2.8% of the sample. The sequenced sample was PBMCs. These receptors all come from a man in his forties or fifties with multiple sclerosis.

The sample holds a few counts of this clonotype. This sequence joins TRBV28 and TRBJ2-7; D possibly matches TRBD1 or TRBD2 (5 bases each). The CDR3 extends over 12 amino acids. The germline gives CDR1 MDHEN, CDR2 SYDVKM. Trimming left V 4 bases short and J 7 bases short, with 11 bases between. CDR3 sequence (DNA): TGTGCCAGCAGTTCAAGCAGGGAGGAGCAGTACTTC. Translation gives CASSSSREEQYF.

This clonotype showed up many times. The CDR3 DNA reads TGTGCCAGCAGTTCTGGAGGGGAGCTGTTTTTT. Its translation: CASSSGGELFF. The J gene is TRBJ2-2, the V gene TRBV28, with D uncertain. Germline CDR1 is MDHEN and CDR2 is SYDVKM. There are 11 residues in the CDR3. Trimming removed 4 bases from V and 8 bases from J, with 5 bases in between.

This clonotype was counted between two and nine times. V usage is TRBV6-5 and J usage is TRBJ1-5; D might be TRBD1 (5 bases). The CDR3 consists of 13 residues. From germline, CDR1 is MNHEY and CDR2 SVGAGI. Between the trimmed V and J ends, which lost 6 bases and 4 bases, there was a span of 10 bases. The CDR3 loop reads CASSQDRNQPQHF. The DNA for the CDR3 is TGTGCCAGCAGCCAAGACAGAAATCAGCCCCAGCATTTT.

This clonotype was detected ten times or more. This chain joins TRBV5-6 and TRBJ1-5, with 9 bases lining up with TRBD1. Losses at the gene ends were 1 base for V and 2 bases for J; bases not matched to a gene: 4. This CDR3 region has 16 residues. CDR1 SGHDT and CDR2 YYEEEE come from the germline V gene. CDR3 sequence: CASSLRTGARNQPQHF. The CDR3 nucleotides read TGTGCCAGCAGCTTGCGGACAGGGGCCCGCAATCAGCCCCAGCATTTT.

This clonotype was recorded many times. The chain couples TRBV5-1 to TRBJ2-5; D remains unclear. From germline, CDR1 is SGHRS and CDR2 YFSETQ. Trimming shortened V by 4 bases and J by 2 bases, and 15 bases separated the two germline ends. The CDR3 runs to 15 residues. DNA of the CDR3: TGCGCCAGCAGCCCGGCACTGAGACAACAAGAGACCCAGTACTTC. Translated: CASSPALRQQETQYF.

This clonotype was seen repeatedly, ten times or more. This rearrangement joins TRBV4-1 to TRBJ2-1, with TRBD2 matching 8 bases. J gave up 3 bases and V 1 base, and 11 bases lay outside the gene matches. CDR3 length equals 18 residues. Germline V CDR1 and CDR2: MGHRA, YSYEKL. The CDR3 is CASSQGGVAGINYNEQFF. The CDR3 region has the DNA TGCGCCAGCAGCCAAGGGGGGGTAGCGGGAATAAACTACAATGAGCAGTTCTTC.

This clonotype appeared a few times. The chain carries TRBV5-1 and TRBJ2-5; D not resolved. The CDR3 is 14 amino acids. CDR1 and CDR2 from the germline V gene are SGHRS and YFSETQ. V shed 9 bases and J shed 4 bases, with 19 bases lying between them. CDR3 protein: CATSGPTAGETQYF. As DNA, the CDR3 is TGCGCCACTTCGGGCCCCACAGCTGGAGAGACCCAGTACTTC. The variable domain in full, completed from reference TRBV5-1 and TRBJ2-5, reads KAGVTQTPRYLIKTRGQQVTLSCSPISGHRSVSWYQQTPGQGLQFLFEYFSETQRNKGNFPGRFSGRQFSNSRSEMNVSTLELGDSALYLCATSGPTAGETQYFGPGTRLLVL.

This clonotype was detected ten times or more. The chain joins TRBV12-3 or TRBV12-4 to TRBJ1-1; no firm D call. Trimming shortened V by 6 bases and J by 1 base, and 12 bases separated the two germline ends. This CDR3 comprises 14 residues. CDR3 DNA: TGTGCCAGCAGAGCTCGGTCTTCGAACACTGAAGCTTTCTTT. Protein sequence: CASRARSSNTEAFF.

Ten or more counts support this clonotype. This sequence joins TRBV7-2 and TRBJ1-1; D not certain. Germline lookup yields CDR1 SGHTA and CDR2 FQGNSA. Trimming removed 2 bases from V and 6 bases from J, with 10 bases in between. The CDR3 spans 13 residues. The DNA of the CDR3 is TGTGCCAGCAGCTTACCCGGGCATCCTGAAGCTTTCTTT. Translated: CASSLPGHPEAFF. The full variable domain, completed using reference TRBV7-2 and TRBJ1-1, is GAGVSQSPSNKVTEKGKDVELRCDPISGHTALYWYRQSLGQGLEFLIYFQGNSAPDKSGLPSDRFSAERTGGSVSTLTIQRTQQEDSAVYLCASSLPGHPEAFFGQGTRLTVV.

This clonotype was counted many times. The rearrangement uses TRBV20-1 and TRBJ2-5; 7 bases line up with TRBD1. This CDR3 is built from 12 residues. The germline gives CDR1 DFQATT, CDR2 SNEGSKA (reference sequence). The J segment lost 3 bases and the V segment lost 6 bases, leaving 4 bases of the junction unmatched. Here the CDR3 reads CSARQGEETQYF. The CDR3 DNA reads TGCAGTGCCCGACAGGGAGAAGAGACCCAGTACTTC.

This clonotype was counted at least ten times. Here the CDR3 DNA reads TGCAGTGCCCGGGACAGGGCCTCCTACGAGCAGTACTTC. This translates into CSARDRASYEQYF. This chain connects TRBV20-1 to TRBJ2-7, with 9 bases lining up with TRBD1. Trimming cost V 6 bases and J 0 bases; bases outside gene matches: 3. This CDR3 is built from 13 residues. The germline V gene encodes CDR1 DFQATT and CDR2 SNEGSKA (reference sequence).

J is TRBJ2-3 and V is TRBV7-7; possibly TRBD1 for D (5 bases). Germline CDR1 SSHAT, CDR2 FNYEAQ (reference sequence). The V and J ends lost 2 bases and 4 bases respectively, with 7 bases between them. CDR3 size: 13 residues. The CDR3 DNA is TGTGCCAGCAGCTTAATAGGGGCAGATACGCAGTATTTT. Residues: CASSLIGADTQYF.

This clonotype has at least ten counts. J is TRBJ2-3 and V is TRBV5-1, with D perhaps being TRBD1 or TRBD2 (5 bases each). Trimming cost V 0 bases and J 3 bases, with 8 bases left between them. The CDR3 consists of 14 residues. Germline V CDR1 and CDR2: SGHRS, YFSETQ. CDR3 bases: TGCGCCAGCAGCTTGGACGGGACGACAGATACGCAGTATTTT. Translating gives CASSLDGTTDTQYF.

In this sample, this clonotype turned up many times. The CDR3 DNA reads as TGCGCCAGCAGCCCTGCGAACTATGGCTACACCTTC. This sequence encodes CASSPANYGYTF. The chain combines TRBV5-1 with TRBJ1-2; D ambiguous. The CDR3 covers 12 residues. Germline V gene lookup returns CDR1 SGHRS and CDR2 YFSETQ. The V gene lost 4 bases and the J gene lost 2 bases, with 6 bases spanning the gap.

This clonotype was counted ten times or more. The chain links TRBV7-9 to TRBJ2-5; the D gene is possibly TRBD1 (7 bases). The CDR3 length is 14 residues. V was pared by 3 bases and J by 5 bases, with 13 bases between. Looked up from germline, CDR1 is SEHNR and CDR2 is FQNEAQ (reference sequence). CDR3 protein: CASSFRGEYETQYF. CDR3 bases: TGTGCCAGCAGCTTCAGGGGGGAGTATGAGACCCAGTACTTC.

This clonotype appeared a few times. The chain uses TRBV20-1 and TRBJ2-7, with a tentative D call TRBD2 (6 bases). V gave up 5 bases and J gave up 7 bases, with 27 bases separating them. The CDR3 length is 16 residues. Germline CDR1 is DFQATT and CDR2 is SNEGSKA (reference sequence). Written as DNA, the CDR3 is TGCAGTGCTGCGGCGGCAGTGACTAGAGGGAGTAAAGAGCAGTACTTC. It is translated as CSAAAAVTRGSKEQYF.

Notes on this clonotype: Because the CDR3 is missing its conserved closing phenylalanine or tryptophan, this is likely a read error. CDR3 residues: CASSLGPGNYEQYN. In DNA form, the CDR3 reads TGTGCCAGCAGCTTAGGCCCGGGAAACTACGAGCAGTACAAC. V usage is TRBV11-1 and J usage is TRBJ2-7; perhaps TRBD2 as D (5 bases). Trimming pared 1 base from V and 3 bases from J, leaving 10 bases between. Per germline, CDR1 SGHAT and CDR2 FQDESV (reference sequence). The CDR3 loop spans 14 amino acids.

This clonotype was seen ten or more times. The V and J genes are TRBV5-1 and TRBJ1-2; no firm D call. The CDR3 extends over 12 amino acids. The germline gives CDR1 SGHRS, CDR2 YFSETQ. Trimming cost V 0 bases and J 7 bases, with 7 bases left between them. In DNA form, the CDR3 reads TGCGCCAGCAGCTTGGACAGATTTGGCTACACCTTC. It is translated as CASSLDRFGYTF.

This clonotype came up many times. This sequence joins TRBV28 and TRBJ1-4; a possible D gene is TRBD1 (5 bases). Looked up from germline, CDR1 is MDHEN and CDR2 is SYDVKM. This CDR3 is built from 14 residues. V shed 1 base and J shed 10 bases, with 13 bases lying between them. The CDR3 region is CASSLSRGIAKLFF. The CDR3 DNA reads TGTGCCAGCAGTTTATCCCGGGGCATCGCAAAACTGTTTTTT. Supplemented by reference TRBV28 and TRBJ1-4, the full variable domain reads DVKVTQSSRYLVKRTGEKVFLECVQDMDHENMFWYRQDPGLGLRLIYFSYDVKMKEKGDIPEGYSVSREKKERFSLILESASTNQTSMYLCASSLSRGIAKLFFGSGTQLSVL.

Many counts were recorded for this clonotype. This chain links TRBV27 with TRBJ1-4; D unclear. This CDR3 has 15 amino acids. Germline loops: CDR1 MNHEY, CDR2 SMNVEV (reference sequence). V lost 7 bases and J lost 5, with 17 bases in between. CDR3 sequence (DNA): TGTGCCAGCACCTCAATCGGGATGCCAAATGAAAAACTGTTTTTT. The encoded protein is CASTSIGMPNEKLFF.

In its sample, this clonotype was seen many times. The chain has TRBV20-1 and TRBJ2-3; 9 bases align to TRBD2. The CDR3 has 17 residues. Germline V lookup: CDR1 DFQATT, CDR2 SNEGSKA (reference sequence). V lost 0 bases to trimming and J lost 8 bases; unmatched junction nucleotides: 15. The CDR3 here is CSARDAATSGGSGTQYF. The CDR3 bases are TGCAGTGCTAGAGACGCGGCGACTAGCGGAGGAAGCGGTACGCAGTATTTT.

This clonotype was observed at least ten times. The chain links TRBV5-1 to TRBJ2-2, with D unclear. The ends were cut back, 2 bases at V and 1 base at J, with 6 bases in the middle. The CDR3 is 14 residues long. The V gene's germline CDR1 is SGHRS and CDR2 YFSETQ. CDR3 DNA: TGCGCCAGCAGCTTACAAAAGAACACCGGGGAGCTGTTTTTT. It is translated as CASSLQKNTGELFF.

This clonotype was seen at least ten times. The rearrangement joins TRBV7-2 to TRBJ2-3; TRBD2 matches 15 bases. The junction had 13 bases not matched to a gene; V was cut back by 6 bases and J by 0 bases. This CDR3 contains 20 residues. Germline V gene lookup returns CDR1 SGHTA and CDR2 FQGNSA. The CDR3 here is CASRPPLGLAGGLSTDTQYF. CDR3 sequence (DNA): TGTGCCAGCAGACCGCCCTTGGGACTAGCGGGGGGCTTAAGCACAGATACGCAGTATTTT.

Points on this clonotype: At one end, the junction sequence differs from germline, possibly due to a read error. V is TRBV7-8 and J is TRBJ1-5; 7 bases fit TRBD1. CDR1 is SGHVS, CDR2 FQNEAQ, per germline. The length of the CDR3 is 16 residues. This chain's CDR3 is CASSIDRVYSNQPQNF. CDR3 nucleotides: TGTGCCAGCAGCATTGACAGGGTTTATAGCAATCAGCCCCAGAATTTT.

This clonotype was detected many times. The rearrangement joins TRBV27 to TRBJ2-7; 7 nucleotides agree with TRBD2. V lost 5 bases to trimming and J lost 3 bases; unmatched junction nucleotides: 4. In germline, CDR1 is MNHEY, CDR2 SMNVEV (reference sequence). This CDR3 is built from 13 residues. CDR3 bases: TGTGCCAGCAGTCTGACTAGCTACTACGAGCAGTACTTC. It translates to CASSLTSYYEQYF.

The rearrangement uses TRBV5-1 and TRBJ2-3; D unresolved. V shed 0 bases and J shed 0 bases, with 8 bases lying between them. The CDR3 is 15 residues long. The germline CDR1 and CDR2 sequences are SGHRS and YFSETQ. The CDR3: CASSLESLSTDTQYF. CDR3 DNA sequence: TGCGCCAGCAGCTTGGAGTCCTTGAGCACAGATACGCAGTATTTT.

The chain recombines TRBV6-6 with TRBJ2-7, with D perhaps matching TRBD1 (6 bases). The CDR3 is 14 amino acids. Per germline, CDR1 MNHNY and CDR2 SVGAGI (reference sequence). Trimming pared 3 bases from V and 4 bases from J, leaving 13 bases between. The chain's CDR3 is CASSYSRGGYEQYF. CDR3 DNA sequence: TGTGCCAGCAGTTATTCTAGAGGGGGTTACGAGCAGTACTTC.

This clonotype was counted many times. V gene TRBV28 combines with J gene TRBJ2-7; unclear D gene. V lost 6 bases to trimming and J lost 3 bases, with 15 bases between them. The CDR3 has 14 amino acids. Germline values: CDR1 MDHEN, CDR2 SYDVKM. The CDR3 is CASRTTSLVYEQYF. CDR3 bases: TGTGCCAGCAGAACTACAAGCTTGGTCTACGAGCAGTACTTC.

This clonotype was seen at least ten times. The V and J genes are TRBV5-1 and TRBJ2-1; 7 positions match TRBD1. Losses at the gene ends were 0 bases for V and 6 bases for J; bases not matched to a gene: 12. The CDR3 sequence is 17 residues long. Germline V lookup: CDR1 SGHRS, CDR2 YFSETQ. CDR3 in DNA: TGCGCCAGCAGCTTGGGTCCCGTGACAGGGTCTCTCAATGAGCAGTTCTTC. Encoded protein: CASSLGPVTGSLNEQFF.

This clonotype was observed at least ten times. The chain employs TRBV20-1 and TRBJ2-1; 8 bases match TRBD1. The trim removed 3 bases at V and 5 bases at J, leaving 9 bases unmatched. Looked up from germline, CDR1 is DFQATT and CDR2 is SNEGSKA (reference sequence). The CDR3 spans 15 residues. CDR3 sequence: CSARGPRGPHNEQFF. CDR3 DNA sequence: TGCAGTGCTAGGGGACCCAGGGGGCCCCACAATGAGCAGTTCTTC.

This clonotype was detected ten times or more. The chain uses TRBV7-3 and TRBJ2-3; 10 positions agree with TRBD2. The germline V gene encodes CDR1 SGHTA and CDR2 FQGTGA. CDR3 size: 15 residues. V was clipped by 2 bases and J by 4 bases; unmatched bases: 3. CDR3 coding DNA: TGTGCCAGCAGCTTAGGCCTAGCGGGAGCAGATACGCAGTATTTT. Translated: CASSLGLAGADTQYF.

This clonotype has at least ten counts. This chain connects TRBV7-9 to TRBJ2-7, with D tentatively TRBD1 (6 bases). This CDR3 is 16 amino acids long. Looked up from germline, CDR1 is SEHNR and CDR2 is FQNEAQ (reference sequence). V lost 4 bases and J lost 2, with 18 bases in between. The CDR3: CASSSPLQGSAYEQYF. Here the CDR3 DNA reads TGTGCCAGCAGCTCCCCCCTACAGGGAAGTGCCTACGAGCAGTACTTC.